A single sample gave rise to the 17 T cell receptor beta chains below, sequenced in a study of T-cell reconstitution after alpha-beta-depleted transplantation in children. Unique molecular identifiers featured in how the TCRbeta library was prepared. TCRdb re-analysed the PCR reads in MiXCR, keeping a single row per CDR3 protein. The sample has hundreds of thousands of distinct CDR3 sequences, about 10% seen once. This specimen was PBMCs, taken before TCRalphabeta/CD19-depleted stem cell transplant. Receptors were obtained from a child aged 2 to 10 with inherited bone marrow failure, due to receive a stem cell transplant.

This rearrangement joins TRBV7-2 to TRBJ2-1; D might be TRBD1 (6 bases). CDR1 is SGHTA, CDR2 FQGNSA, per germline. V dropped 5 bases and J dropped 3 bases, with 17 bases sitting between them. The CDR3 runs to 16 residues. CDR3 in DNA: TGTGCCAGCAGCCTAAATGGACAGAACCTCTACAATGAGCAGTTCTTC. It encodes CASSLNGQNLYNEQFF.

This clonotype came up many times. The CDR3 nucleotides are TGTGCCAGCAGACATTGGGACAGGGGGGCCGATGAGCAGTTCTTC. Amino acid sequence: CASRHWDRGADEQFF. The chain links TRBV7-9 to TRBJ2-1; 11 bases align to TRBD1. V lost 6 bases to trimming and J lost 8 bases; unmatched junction nucleotides: 9. Per germline, CDR1 SEHNR and CDR2 FQNEAQ (reference sequence). The length of the CDR3 is 15 residues.

This clonotype was seen repeatedly, ten times or more. This chain connects TRBV27 to TRBJ2-7; D might be TRBD2 (5 bases). V was clipped by 1 base and J by 0 bases, with 10 bases between them. This CDR3 has 15 amino acids. The germline gives CDR1 MNHEY, CDR2 SMNVEV (reference sequence). As DNA, the CDR3 is TGTGCCAGCAGTTTATTCCCGGGGAGCTCCTACGAGCAGTACTTC. It codes for CASSLFPGSSYEQYF.

The CDR3 nucleotides are TGCAGTGCCCAAACCCTAGCGGGAGGCACAGAGACCCAGTACTTC. Translation gives CSAQTLAGGTETQYF. This chain joins TRBV20-1 and TRBJ2-5, with 11 bases that match TRBD2. V shed 6 bases and J 4 bases; nucleotides not matched to a gene: 10. The CDR3 is 15 residues long. The germline gives CDR1 DFQATT, CDR2 SNEGSKA (reference sequence).

This clonotype was seen only a few times. The genes are TRBV20-1 and TRBJ2-7; 10 nucleotides agree with TRBD1. Looked up from germline, CDR1 is DFQATT and CDR2 is SNEGSKA (reference sequence). CDR3 size: 20 residues. J lost 3 bases, V lost 0 bases, and 20 bases had no gene match. The CDR3 is CSARDLDRDRGNMGIYEQYF. CDR3 bases: TGCAGTGCTAGAGATCTAGACCGGGACAGGGGAAATATGGGAATCTACGAGCAGTACTTC.

This clonotype has more than one count but fewer than ten. The V gene is TRBV19, the J gene TRBJ2-7; 7 bases map to TRBD2. The CDR3 runs 15 residues. The germline gives CDR1 LNHDA, CDR2 SQIVND (reference sequence). The trim removed 3 bases at V and 0 bases at J, leaving 5 bases unmatched. CDR3 protein: CASSILAADSYEQYF. The CDR3 coding sequence is TGTGCCAGTAGTATCCTAGCGGCCGACTCCTACGAGCAGTACTTC.

This clonotype was seen ten or more times. V usage is TRBV11-2 and J usage is TRBJ2-3, with 7 bases identical to TRBD2. Germline assignment: CDR1 SGHAT and CDR2 FQNNGV. The CDR3 has 14 residues. The ends lost 6 bases at V and 1 base at J; junction bases unmatched: 4. This CDR3 reads CASRVAGGTDTQYF. The CDR3 DNA reads as TGTGCCAGCAGAGTCGCGGGAGGCACAGATACGCAGTATTTT. Supplemented by reference TRBV11-2 and TRBJ2-3, the full variable domain reads EAGVAQSPRYKIIEKRQSVAFWCNPISGHATLYWYQQILGQGPKLLIQFQNNGVVDDSQLPKDRFSAERLKGVDSTLKIQPAKLEDSAVYLCASRVAGGTDTQYFGPGTRLTVL.

This clonotype was recorded a few times. The chain is built from TRBV19 and TRBJ2-6; a weak D match, TRBD1 (5 bases). This CDR3 spans 14 amino acids. Germline CDR1 reads LNHDA; CDR2 reads SQIVND (reference sequence). The V and J ends lost 8 bases and 5 bases respectively, with 13 bases between them. In DNA, the CDR3 is TGTGCCAGTCAGTCGCAGGGCTGGGCCAACGTCCTGACTTTC. It encodes CASQSQGWANVLTF.

Ten or more counts support this clonotype. V is TRBV12-3 or TRBV12-4 and J is TRBJ2-3; 8 positions match TRBD2. Trimming cost V 7 bases and J 6 bases; bases outside gene matches: 9. The length of the CDR3 is 14 residues. The chain's CDR3 is CASIIGTSADTQYF. The CDR3 nucleotides are TGTGCCAGCATCATTGGGACTAGTGCCGATACGCAGTATTTT.

This clonotype was counted at least ten times. The rearrangement links TRBV11-2 to TRBJ2-1, with 13 bases fitting TRBD2. Germline V gene sequence: CDR1 SGHAT, CDR2 FQNNGV. The V gene end was trimmed by 5 bases and the J gene end by 7 bases; junction bases not matched to a gene: 5. This CDR3 region has 15 residues. The CDR3 protein is CASSRTSGSRNEQFF. For the CDR3, the DNA is TGTGCCAGCAGCCGGACTAGCGGGAGTCGGAATGAGCAGTTCTTC.

This chain connects TRBV5-5 to TRBJ2-1; 8 bases are a match to TRBD1. Germline CDR1 SGHKS, CDR2 YYEKEE (reference sequence). This CDR3 comprises 15 residues. Trimming removed 0 bases from V and 5 bases from J; junction bases left unmatched: 4. The CDR3 sequence: CASSLGTGNHNEQFF. CDR3 DNA sequence: TGTGCCAGCAGCTTGGGGACAGGGAATCACAATGAGCAGTTCTTC.

The table lists this clonotype with many counts. The chain uses TRBV9 and TRBJ1-1, with 9 bases identical to TRBD1. V dropped 0 bases and J dropped 3; count of bases not matched to a gene: 3. CDR3 length: 15 residues. Per the germline V gene, CDR1 is SGDLS and CDR2 is YYNGEE. The CDR3, as DNA: TGTGCCAGCAGCGTAGAGGGACAGGGCTACACTGAAGCTTTCTTT. Residues: CASSVEGQGYTEAFF. The full variable domain, its missing parts supplied by reference TRBV9 and TRBJ1-1, is DSGVTQTPKHLITATGQRVTLRCSPRSGDLSVYWYQQSLDQGLQFLIQYYNGEERAKGNILERFSAQQFPDLHSELNLSSLELGDSALYFCASSVEGQGYTEAFFGQGTRLTVV.

V usage is TRBV28 and J usage is TRBJ1-3; TRBD1 might be the D (6 bases). The CDR3 contains 15 residues. V lost 7 bases and J 0 bases, leaving 13 bases between the germline ends. The germline gives CDR1 MDHEN, CDR2 SYDVKM. The CDR3 nucleotides read TGTGCCAGCAATGGACAGTTCAACTCTGGAAACACCATATATTTT. It is translated as CASNGQFNSGNTIYF.

The chain is built from TRBV29-1 and TRBJ1-1, with D unresolved. CDR1 SQVTM and CDR2 ANQGSEA come from the germline V gene. V shed 3 bases and J shed 8 bases, with 7 bases lying between them. The CDR3 loop spans 10 amino acids. This CDR3 is CSVDREEAFF. CDR3 DNA: TGCAGCGTTGATCGAGAGGAAGCTTTCTTT.

This clonotype was found many times. This chain connects TRBV7-2 to TRBJ1-4, with D possibly TRBD1 on 6 matching bases. Trimming pared 3 bases from V and 10 bases from J, leaving 12 bases between. Germline-derived CDR1 and CDR2 are SGHTA and FQGNSA. This CDR3 spans 13 amino acids. CDR3 loop: CASSFDRIGKLFF. DNA for the CDR3: TGTGCCAGCAGCTTCGACAGGATCGGAAAACTGTTTTTT.

This clonotype was observed many times. The chain is built from TRBV4-1 and TRBJ2-3; 7 bases align to TRBD2. CDR3 size: 14 residues. V lost 3 bases, J lost 5 bases, and 5 bases stayed unmatched. Germline loops: CDR1 MGHRA, CDR2 YSYEKL. CDR3 region: CASSQRGRIDTQYF. The CDR3, as DNA: TGCGCCAGCAGCCAGCGCGGGAGAATAGATACGCAGTATTTT.

This clonotype was recorded at least ten times. V usage is TRBV20-1 and J usage is TRBJ2-5; no reliable D call. The CDR3 runs to 13 residues. With 6 bases removed from V and 3 bases from J, the gap between germline ends came to 14 bases. Germline CDR1 DFQATT, CDR2 SNEGSKA (reference sequence). The CDR3 DNA sequence: TGCAGTGCGAACCCAAAGTGGGAAGAGACCCAGTACTTC. Encoded protein: CSANPKWEETQYF.